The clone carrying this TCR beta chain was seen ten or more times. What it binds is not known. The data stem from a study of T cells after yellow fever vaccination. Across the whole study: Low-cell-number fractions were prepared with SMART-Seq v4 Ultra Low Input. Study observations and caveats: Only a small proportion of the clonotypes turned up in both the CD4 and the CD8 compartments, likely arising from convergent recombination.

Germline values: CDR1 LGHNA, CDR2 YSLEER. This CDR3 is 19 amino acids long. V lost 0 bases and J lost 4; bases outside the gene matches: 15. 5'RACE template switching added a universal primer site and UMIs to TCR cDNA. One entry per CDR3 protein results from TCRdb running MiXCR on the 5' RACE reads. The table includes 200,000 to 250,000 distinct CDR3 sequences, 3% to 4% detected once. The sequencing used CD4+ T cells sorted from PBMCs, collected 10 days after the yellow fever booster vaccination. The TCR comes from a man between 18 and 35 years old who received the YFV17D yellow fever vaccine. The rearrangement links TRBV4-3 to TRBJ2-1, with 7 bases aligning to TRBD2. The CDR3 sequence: CASSQDGSPLADFYNEQFF. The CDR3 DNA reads TGCGCCAGCAGCCAAGATGGATCCCCCCTAGCGGATTTTTACAATGAGCAGTTCTTC.